Listed below are T cell receptor beta chains from one sample, sequenced in a study of OX40 agonist ivuxolimab in advanced cancers. Repertoires were generated with immunoSEQ multiplex PCR, while TCRdb's copy carries only in-frame clones and drops some. Seen here are over 70,000 clones, more than 75% observed once, and the top ten hold around 1.6%. Specimen: CD4+ or CD8+ T cells sorted from blood, collected in a trial of the OX40 agonist ivuxolimab. The origin of the receptors is an adult with an advanced solid tumor such as melanoma, head and neck, liver or kidney cancer. The CDR3 runs from the conserved cysteine through the conserved F or W. The D gene is left open where the match is weak. Size tells how often a clone was seen (once, few, many) or the class of an expanded clone, and some rows leave it out.

16 | TRBJ1-2 | . | . | TRBV7-8 | CASSPRGSLNAYGYTF | TGTGCCAGCAGCCCTCGAGGGAGCTTAAACGCTTATGGCTACACCTTC
14 | TRBJ2-1 | once | . | TRBV12-1 | CASSSSGYYNEQFF | TGTGCCAGCAGCTCTAGCGGTTACTACAATGAGCAGTTCTTC
12 | TRBJ2-3 | . | TRBD2 | TRBV29-1 | CSVKSGGDTQYF | TGCAGCGTAAAATCCGGGGGGGATACGCAGTATTTT
15 | TRBJ1-6 | . | . | TRBV7-3 | CASSLTPGWSSPLHF | TGTGCCAGCAGCTTAACGCCAGGGTGGAGTTCACCCCTCCACTTT
17 | TRBJ1-5 | . | . | TRBV19 | CASSISRGRGGNQPQHF | TGTGCCAGTAGTATTTCCCGGGGGCGGGGGGGCAATCAGCCCCAGCATTTT
14 | TRBJ2-7 | . | TRBD1 | TRBV6-5 | CATITGVVIYEQYF | TGTGCCACGATCACAGGGGTAGTAATCTACGAGCAGTACTTC
17 | TRBJ1-4 | once | . | TRBV10-3 | CAISAAREDGVSEKLFF | TGTGCCATCAGTGCGGCCAGGGAGGATGGGGTAAGTGAAAAACTGTTTTTT
16 | TRBJ2-3 | . | . | TRBV6-6 | CASSYSTAASTDTQYF | TGTGCCAGCAGTTACTCGACCGCAGCTAGCACAGATACGCAGTATTTT
16 | TRBJ1-1 | . | . | TRBV11-2 | CASSLGTAGGRSEAFF | TGTGCCAGCAGCTTAGGAACTGCCGGGGGCCGGTCTGAAGCTTTCTTT
15 | TRBJ2-1 | once | . | TRBV7-2 | CASSLSGGAYNEQFF | TGTGCCAGCAGCTTAAGTGGCGGTGCCTACAATGAGCAGTTCTTC
16 | TRBJ2-7 | . | . | TRBV7-9 | CASSTSGGQPSYEQYF | TGTGCCAGCAGCACCTCGGGGGGACAGCCATCCTACGAGCAGTACTTC
13 | TRBJ2-6 | . | . | TRBV5-8 | CASIKTGANVLTF | TGTGCCAGCATAAAAACTGGGGCCAACGTCCTGACTTTC
14 | TRBJ2-3 | . | . | TRBV5-1 | CASSPGRQGDTQYF | TGCGCCAGCAGCCCGGGACGCCAGGGGGATACGCAGTATTTT
15 | TRBJ2-5 | . | TRBD2 | TRBV7-7 | CASSPGTSGGETQYF | TGTGCCAGCAGCCCCGGGACTAGCGGGGGGGAGACCCAGTACTTC
17 | TRBJ2-3 | . | TRBD2 | TRBV10-3 | CAISDPSASGGKNTQYF | TGTGCCATCAGTGACCCGTCTGCTAGCGGTGGCAAAAATACGCAGTATTTT
13 | TRBJ1-2 | . | . | TRBV27 | CASSTTGKGGYTF | TGTGCCAGCAGTACTACAGGGAAGGGTGGCTACACCTTC